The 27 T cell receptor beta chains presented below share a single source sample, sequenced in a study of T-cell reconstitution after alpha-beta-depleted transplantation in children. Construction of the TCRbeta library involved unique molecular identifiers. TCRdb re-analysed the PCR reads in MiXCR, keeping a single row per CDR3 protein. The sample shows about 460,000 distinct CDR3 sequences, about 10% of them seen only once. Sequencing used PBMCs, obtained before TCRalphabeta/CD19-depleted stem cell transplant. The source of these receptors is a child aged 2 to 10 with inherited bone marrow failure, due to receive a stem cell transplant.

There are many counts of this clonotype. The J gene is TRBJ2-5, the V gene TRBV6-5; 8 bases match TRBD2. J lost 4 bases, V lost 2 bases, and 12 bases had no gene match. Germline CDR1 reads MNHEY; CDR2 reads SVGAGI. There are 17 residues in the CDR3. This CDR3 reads CASSYLTPGLGGETQYF. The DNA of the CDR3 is TGTGCCAGCAGTTACCTCACCCCGGGACTAGGGGGAGAGACCCAGTACTTC.

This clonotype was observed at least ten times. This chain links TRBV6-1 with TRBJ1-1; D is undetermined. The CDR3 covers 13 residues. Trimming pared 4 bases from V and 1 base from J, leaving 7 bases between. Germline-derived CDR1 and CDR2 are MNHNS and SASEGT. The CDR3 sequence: CASSAVANTEAFF. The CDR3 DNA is TGTGCCAGCAGTGCGGTAGCGAACACTGAAGCTTTCTTT.

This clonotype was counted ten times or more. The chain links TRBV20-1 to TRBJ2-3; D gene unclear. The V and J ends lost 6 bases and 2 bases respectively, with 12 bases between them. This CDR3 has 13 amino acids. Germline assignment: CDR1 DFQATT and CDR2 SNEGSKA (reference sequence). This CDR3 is CSAYPLVTDTQYF. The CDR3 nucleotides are TGCAGTGCGTACCCACTCGTCACAGATACGCAGTATTTT.

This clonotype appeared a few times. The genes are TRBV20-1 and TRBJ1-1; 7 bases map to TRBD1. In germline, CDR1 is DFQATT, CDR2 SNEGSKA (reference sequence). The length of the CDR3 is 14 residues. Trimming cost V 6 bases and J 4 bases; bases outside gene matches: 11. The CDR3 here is CSADSRGHGTEAFF. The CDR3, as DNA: TGCAGTGCCGATAGTAGGGGGCACGGCACTGAAGCTTTCTTT.

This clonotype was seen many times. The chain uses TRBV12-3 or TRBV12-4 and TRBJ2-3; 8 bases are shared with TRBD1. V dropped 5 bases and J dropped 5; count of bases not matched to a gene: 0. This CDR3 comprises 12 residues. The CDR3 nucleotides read TGTGCCAGCAGTGGGACAGGAGATACGCAGTATTTT. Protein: CASSGTGDTQYF.

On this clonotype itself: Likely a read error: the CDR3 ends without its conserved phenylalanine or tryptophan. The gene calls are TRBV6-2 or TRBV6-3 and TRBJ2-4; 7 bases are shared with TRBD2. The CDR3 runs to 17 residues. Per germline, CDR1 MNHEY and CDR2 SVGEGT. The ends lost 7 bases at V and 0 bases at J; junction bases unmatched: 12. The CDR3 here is CASTPEGTNKAKNIQYL. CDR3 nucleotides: TGTGCCAGCACTCCCGAGGGGACTAACAAAGCCAAAAACATTCAGTACCTC.

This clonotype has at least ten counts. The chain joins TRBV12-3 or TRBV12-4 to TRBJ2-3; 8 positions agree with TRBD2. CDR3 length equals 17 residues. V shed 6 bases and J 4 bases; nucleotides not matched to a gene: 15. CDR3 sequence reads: CASRQRGRTEEADTQYF. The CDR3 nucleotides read TGTGCCAGCAGGCAACGCGGGAGGACCGAAGAGGCAGATACGCAGTATTTT.

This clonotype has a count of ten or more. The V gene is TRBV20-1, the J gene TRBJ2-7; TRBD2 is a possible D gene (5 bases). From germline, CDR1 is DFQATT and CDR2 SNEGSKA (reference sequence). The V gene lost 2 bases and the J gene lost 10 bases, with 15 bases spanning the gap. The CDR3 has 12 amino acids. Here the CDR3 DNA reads TGCAGTGCTAGAACGGGATCAGCGGCCCAGTACTTC. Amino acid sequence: CSARTGSAAQYF.

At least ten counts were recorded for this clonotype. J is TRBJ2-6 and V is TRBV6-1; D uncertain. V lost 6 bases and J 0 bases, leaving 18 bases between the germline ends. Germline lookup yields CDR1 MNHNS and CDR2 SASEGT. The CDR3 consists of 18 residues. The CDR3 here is CASRAGGLILSGANVLTF. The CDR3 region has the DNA TGTGCCAGCAGGGCCGGTGGGCTCATCCTCTCTGGGGCCAACGTCCTGACTTTC.

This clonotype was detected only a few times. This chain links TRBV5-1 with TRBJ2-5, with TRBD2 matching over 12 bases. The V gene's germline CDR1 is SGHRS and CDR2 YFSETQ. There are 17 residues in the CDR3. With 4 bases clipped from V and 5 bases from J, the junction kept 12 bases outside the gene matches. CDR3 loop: CASSRSMTSGSPETQYF. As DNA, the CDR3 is TGCGCCAGCAGCCGAAGCATGACTAGCGGGAGTCCCGAGACCCAGTACTTC.

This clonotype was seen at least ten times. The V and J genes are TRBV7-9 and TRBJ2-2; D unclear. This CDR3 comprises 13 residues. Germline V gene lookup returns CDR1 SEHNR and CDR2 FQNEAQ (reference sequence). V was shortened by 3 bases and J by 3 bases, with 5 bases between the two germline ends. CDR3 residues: CASSFEDTGELFF. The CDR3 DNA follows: TGTGCCAGCAGCTTCGAGGACACCGGGGAGCTGTTTTTT.

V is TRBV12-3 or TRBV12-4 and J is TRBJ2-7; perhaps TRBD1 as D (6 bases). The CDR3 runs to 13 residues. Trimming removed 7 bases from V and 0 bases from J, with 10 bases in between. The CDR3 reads CASNLGGSYEQYF. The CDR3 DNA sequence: TGTGCCAGCAACCTAGGGGGCTCCTACGAGCAGTACTTC.

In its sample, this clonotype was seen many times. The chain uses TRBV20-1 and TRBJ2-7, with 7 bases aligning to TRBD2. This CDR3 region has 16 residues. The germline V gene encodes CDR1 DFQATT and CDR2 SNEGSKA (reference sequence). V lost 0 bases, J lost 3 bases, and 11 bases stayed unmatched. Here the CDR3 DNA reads TGCAGTGCTAGAGAGAGGCGACTAGCAGAATACTACGAGCAGTACTTC. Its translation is CSARERRLAEYYEQYF.

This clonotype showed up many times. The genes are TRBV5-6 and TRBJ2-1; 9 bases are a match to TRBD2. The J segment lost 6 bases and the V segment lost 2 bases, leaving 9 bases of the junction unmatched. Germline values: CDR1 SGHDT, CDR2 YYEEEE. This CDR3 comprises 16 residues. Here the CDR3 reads CASSLRTSVLVNEQFF. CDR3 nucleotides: TGTGCCAGCAGCTTAAGGACTAGCGTGTTGGTCAATGAGCAGTTCTTC.

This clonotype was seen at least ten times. Written as DNA, the CDR3 is TGTGCCAGCAGCTCGATAGCGGGAGGAAGCTACGAGCAGTACTTC. Amino acids: CASSSIAGGSYEQYF. The chain couples TRBV7-2 to TRBJ2-7; TRBD2 aligns across 10 bases. The length of the CDR3 is 15 residues. The germline V gene has CDR1 SGHTA and CDR2 FQGNSA. V dropped 4 bases and J dropped 3; count of bases not matched to a gene: 6. Drawing the rest from reference TRBV7-2 and TRBJ2-7, the complete variable domain is GAGVSQSPSNKVTEKGKDVELRCDPISGHTALYWYRQSLGQGLEFLIYFQGNSAPDKSGLPSDRFSAERTGGSVSTLTIQRTQQEDSAVYLCASSSIAGGSYEQYFGPGTRLTVT.

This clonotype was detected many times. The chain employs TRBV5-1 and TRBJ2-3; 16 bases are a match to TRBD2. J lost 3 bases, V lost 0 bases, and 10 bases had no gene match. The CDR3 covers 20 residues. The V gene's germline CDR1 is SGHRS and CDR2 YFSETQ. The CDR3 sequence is CASSLAPGTSGRASTDTQYF. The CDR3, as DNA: TGCGCCAGCAGCTTGGCGCCCGGGACTAGCGGGAGGGCCAGTACAGATACGCAGTATTTT.

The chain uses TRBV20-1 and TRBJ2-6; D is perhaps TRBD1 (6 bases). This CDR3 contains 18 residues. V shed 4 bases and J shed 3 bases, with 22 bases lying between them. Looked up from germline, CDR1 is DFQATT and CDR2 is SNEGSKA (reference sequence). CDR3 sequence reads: CSAITPGTPAGGANVLTF. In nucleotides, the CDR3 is TGCAGTGCTATTACACCCGGGACACCCGCTGGTGGGGCCAACGTCCTGACTTTC.

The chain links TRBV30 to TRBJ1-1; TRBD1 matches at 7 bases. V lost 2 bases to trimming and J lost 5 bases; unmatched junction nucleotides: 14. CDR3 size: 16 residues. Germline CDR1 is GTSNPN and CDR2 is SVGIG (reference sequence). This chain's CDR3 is CAWSQTRSGGLTEAFF. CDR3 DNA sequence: TGTGCCTGGAGTCAGACCCGATCAGGGGGTTTGACTGAAGCTTTCTTT.

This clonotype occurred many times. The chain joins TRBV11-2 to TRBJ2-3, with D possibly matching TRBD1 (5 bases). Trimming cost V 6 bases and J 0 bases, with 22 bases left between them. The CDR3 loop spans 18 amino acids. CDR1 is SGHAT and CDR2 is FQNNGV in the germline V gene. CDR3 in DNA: TGTGCCAGCAGGCCCTGGGGCAGGTGGGGCCAGAGCACAGATACGCAGTATTTT. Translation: CASRPWGRWGQSTDTQYF.

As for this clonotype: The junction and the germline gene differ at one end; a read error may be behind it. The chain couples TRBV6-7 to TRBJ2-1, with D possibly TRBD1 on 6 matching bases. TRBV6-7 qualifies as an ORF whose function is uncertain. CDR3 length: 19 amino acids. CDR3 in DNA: TGTACCAGCAGTTTCGACTATATCAGGGGTGGGGTCGGGGAAAATGAGCAGTTCTTC. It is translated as CTSSFDYIRGGVGENEQFF.

The CDR3 nucleotides read TGTGCCAGCAGTTACTCGATTATCGTCAATGAGCAGTTCTTC. Its translation is CASSYSIIVNEQFF. V gene TRBV6-2 or TRBV6-3 combines with J gene TRBJ2-1; no firm D call. Germline assignment: CDR1 MNHEY and CDR2 SVGEGT. This CDR3 has 14 amino acids. Trimming pared 0 bases from V and 6 bases from J, leaving 9 bases between.

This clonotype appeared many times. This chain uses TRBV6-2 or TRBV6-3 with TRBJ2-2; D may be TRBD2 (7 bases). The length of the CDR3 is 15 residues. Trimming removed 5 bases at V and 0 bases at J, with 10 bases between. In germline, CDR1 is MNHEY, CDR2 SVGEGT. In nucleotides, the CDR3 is TGTGCCAGCAGTCGAGGGGGGGCGAACACCGGGGAGCTGTTTTTT. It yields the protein CASSRGGANTGELFF.

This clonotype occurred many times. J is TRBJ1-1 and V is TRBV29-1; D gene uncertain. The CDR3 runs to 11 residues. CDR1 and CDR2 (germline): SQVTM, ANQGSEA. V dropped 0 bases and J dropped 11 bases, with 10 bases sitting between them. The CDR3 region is CSVEDRTVAFF. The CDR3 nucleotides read TGCAGCGTTGAAGATCGAACTGTGGCTTTCTTT.

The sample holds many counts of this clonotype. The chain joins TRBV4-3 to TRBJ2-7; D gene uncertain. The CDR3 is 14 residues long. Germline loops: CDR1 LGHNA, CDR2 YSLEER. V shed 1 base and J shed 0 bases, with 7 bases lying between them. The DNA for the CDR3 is TGCGCCAGCAGCCAAGCCTGGACCTCCTACGAGCAGTACTTC. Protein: CASSQAWTSYEQYF.

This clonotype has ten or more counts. The CDR3 loop reads CASSPPTFEQYF. The CDR3 coding sequence is TGTGCCAGCAGCCCACCCACCTTTGAGCAGTACTTC. The chain employs TRBV11-2 and TRBJ2-7; D gene unclear. Trimming left V 5 bases short and J 7 bases short, with 12 bases between. The CDR3 sequence is 12 residues long. The V gene's germline CDR1 is SGHAT and CDR2 FQNNGV.

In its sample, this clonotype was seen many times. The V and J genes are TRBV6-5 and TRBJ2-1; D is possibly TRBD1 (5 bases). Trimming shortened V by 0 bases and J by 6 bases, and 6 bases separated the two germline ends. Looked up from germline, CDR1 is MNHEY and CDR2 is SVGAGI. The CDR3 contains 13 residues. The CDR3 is CASSYSGPNEQFF. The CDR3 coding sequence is TGTGCCAGCAGTTACTCGGGGCCCAATGAGCAGTTCTTC.

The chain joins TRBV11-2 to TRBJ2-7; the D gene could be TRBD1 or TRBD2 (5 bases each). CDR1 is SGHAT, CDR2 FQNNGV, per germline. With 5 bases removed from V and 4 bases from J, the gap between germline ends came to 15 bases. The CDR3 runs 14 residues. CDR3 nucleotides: TGTGCCAGCAGCCGTGGGACGGCCAGGTACGAGCAGTACTTC. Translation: CASSRGTARYEQYF.